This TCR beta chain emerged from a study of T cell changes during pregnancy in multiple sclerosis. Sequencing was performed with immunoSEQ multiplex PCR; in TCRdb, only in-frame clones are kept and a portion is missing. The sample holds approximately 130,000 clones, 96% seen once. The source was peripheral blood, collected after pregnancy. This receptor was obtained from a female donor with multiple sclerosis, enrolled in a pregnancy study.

CDR3 nucleotide sequence: TGCGCCAGCAGCCGCGGGTTAAACAATCAGCCCCAGCATTTT. Protein sequence: CASSRGLNNQPQHF. The V and J genes are TRBV4-1 and TRBJ1-5; D is unresolved. The CDR3 is 14 residues long. Per the germline V gene, CDR1 is MGHRA and CDR2 is YSYEKL. With 4 bases removed from V and 3 bases from J, the gap between germline ends came to 10 bases.